The 17 T cell receptor beta chains in this list originate from one sample, sequenced in a study of CD8+CD57+ T cells in acquired aplastic anemia. According to the study, genomic DNA was the template for TCR beta VDJ and CDR3 profiling. TCRdb passed the reads through MiXCR, listing each CDR3 protein once. The table has about 120,000 distinct CDR3 sequences, 50% to 70% seen once. Patients picked for sequencing had shown CD8+CD57+ cell expansion detected by flow cytometry. Sequenced sample: sorted CD4+, CD8+, or CD8+CD57+ T cells (not recorded which) from PBMCs. Every receptor here comes from a human donor with aplastic anemia.

This clonotype was counted many times. The J gene is TRBJ1-3, the V gene TRBV5-1; tentatively, D is TRBD1 (6 bases). The germline gives CDR1 SGHRS, CDR2 YFSETQ. Trimming removed 0 bases from V and 0 bases from J, with 13 bases in between. This CDR3 is 17 amino acids long. CDR3 nucleotides: TGCGCCAGCAGCTTGGGCGACAGGCCAAGCTCTGGAAACACCATATATTTT. This translates into CASSLGDRPSSGNTIYF.

The genes are TRBV11-1 and TRBJ2-7, with D unresolved. Deletions cut 4 bases from V and 7 bases from J, with 11 bases between. The CDR3 length is 12 residues. Germline CDR1 SGHAT, CDR2 FQDESV (reference sequence). The CDR3 spells CASSSSSREQYF. The CDR3 DNA sequence: TGTGCCAGCAGCTCCTCCTCGCGGGAGCAGTACTTC.

The V call is TRBV2, the J call TRBJ1-2; no definite D call. V was pared by 3 bases and J by 3 bases, with 8 bases between. Germline values: CDR1 SNHLY, CDR2 FYNNEI. The CDR3 length is 13 residues. The CDR3 sequence: CASSDTRHYGYTF. The CDR3 DNA sequence: TGTGCCAGCAGTGATACCAGGCACTATGGCTACACCTTC. Supplemented by reference TRBV2 and TRBJ1-2, the full variable domain reads EPEVTQTPSHQVTQMGQEVILRCVPISNHLYFYWYRQILGQKVEFLVSFYNNEISEKSEIFDDQFSVERPDGSNFTLKIRSTKLEDSAMYFCASSDTRHYGYTFGSGTRLTVV.

The chain recombines TRBV20-1 with TRBJ2-1, with TRBD2 identical over 12 bases. V trimming: 5 bases; J trimming: 4 bases; junction bases outside the gene matches: 6. CDR3 length: 15 residues. Germline CDR1 and CDR2: DFQATT and SNEGSKA (reference sequence). CDR3 loop: CSAPRTSGDYNEQFF. In DNA form, the CDR3 reads TGCAGTGCTCCCCGGACTAGCGGGGATTACAATGAGCAGTTCTTC.

This clonotype showed up many times. The V gene is TRBV29-1, the J gene TRBJ2-7, with 9 positions matching TRBD1. The J segment lost 4 bases and the V segment lost 3 bases, leaving 7 bases of the junction unmatched. Germline V gives CDR1 SQVTM, CDR2 ANQGSEA. The CDR3 sequence is 14 residues long. The CDR3 nucleotides read TGCAGCGTTGATAGTAAGGACAGGGGATACGAGCAGTACTTC. Translated, it gives CSVDSKDRGYEQYF.

The chain employs TRBV19 and TRBJ1-1; D is possibly TRBD1 (6 bases). V lost 7 bases, J lost 8 bases, and 11 bases lay in between. This CDR3 comprises 11 residues. Germline V gene data show CDR1 as LNHDA and CDR2 as SQIVND (reference sequence). CDR3 sequence: CASNTRGEAFF. The CDR3 bases are TGTGCCAGTAACACTAGGGGGGAAGCTTTCTTT.

The V call is TRBV10-3, the J call TRBJ1-5, with TRBD1 matching 9 bases. The CDR3 has 13 residues. Trimming removed 10 bases from V and 7 bases from J; junction bases left unmatched: 8. Germline assignment: CDR1 ENHRY and CDR2 SYGVKD. The CDR3 sequence: CATSTGTGQPQHF. The CDR3 nucleotides read TGTGCCACCAGCACCGGGACAGGGCAGCCCCAGCATTTT.

The chain couples TRBV15 to TRBJ2-7; D unresolved. The CDR3 sequence is 12 residues long. Between the trimmed V and J ends, which lost 1 base and 1 base, there was a span of 2 bases. In germline, CDR1 is LNHNV, CDR2 YYDKDF (reference sequence). This chain's CDR3 is CATSRGSYEQYF. The DNA of the CDR3 is TGTGCCACCAGCAGAGGTTCCTACGAGCAGTACTTC. The full variable domain, rest sourced from reference TRBV15 and TRBJ2-7, is DAMVIQNPRYQVTQFGKPVTLSCSQTLNHNVMYWYQQKSSQAPKLLFHYYDKDFNNEADTPDNFQSRRPNTSFCFLDIRSPGLGDTAMYLCATSRGSYEQYFGPGTRLTVT.

V gene TRBV7-3 combines with J gene TRBJ2-1; perhaps TRBD2 as D (6 bases). The CDR3 has 15 amino acids. Germline assignment: CDR1 SGHTA and CDR2 FQGTGA. V was clipped by 2 bases and J by 6 bases, with 14 bases between them. The CDR3 nucleotides read TGTGCCAGCAGCTTATCAGCGGGCGAGCTCAATGAGCAGTTCTTC. This sequence encodes CASSLSAGELNEQFF.

The table lists this clonotype with many counts. The chain combines TRBV10-3 with TRBJ1-5, with D uncertain. Germline V gene sequence: CDR1 ENHRY, CDR2 SYGVKD. The CDR3 spans 16 residues. Trimming removed 0 bases at V and 0 bases at J, with 9 bases between. CDR3 bases: TGTGCCATCAGTGAGTCGCTCAGGATTAGCAATCAGCCCCAGCATTTT. Its protein product is CAISESLRISNQPQHF.

This clonotype showed up just once. This chain connects TRBV20-1 to TRBJ2-1; D possibly uses TRBD1 or TRBD2 (5 bases each). The CDR3 spans 12 residues. Trimming took 1 base from V and 9 from J, leaving 10 bases between them. From germline, CDR1 is DFQATT and CDR2 SNEGSKA (reference sequence). For the CDR3, the DNA is TGCAGTGCTAGAGGGGGGTGGGTTGAGCAGTTCTTC. Encoded protein: CSARGGWVEQFF.

The gene calls are TRBV19 and TRBJ2-7; the D gene is possibly TRBD1 (6 bases). Germline CDR1 and CDR2: LNHDA and SQIVND (reference sequence). CDR3 length equals 14 residues. Between the trimmed V and J ends, which lost 3 bases and 1 base, there was a span of 10 bases. DNA of the CDR3: TGTGCCAGTAGTATGAGAGGGGGATCCTACGAGCAGTACTTC. As protein: CASSMRGGSYEQYF.

V usage is TRBV20-1 and J usage is TRBJ2-7; 8 nucleotides line up with TRBD2. V was clipped by 2 bases and J by 4 bases; unmatched bases: 10. The CDR3 totals 15 residues. In germline, CDR1 is DFQATT, CDR2 SNEGSKA (reference sequence). The CDR3 DNA follows: TGCAGTGCTAGATCGAGGAGCGGGAGTGGTTACGAGCAGTACTTC. It translates to CSARSRSGSGYEQYF.

The chain has TRBV7-9 and TRBJ1-6; D remains ambiguous. This CDR3 has 13 residues. Trimming left V 0 bases short and J 12 bases short, with 9 bases between. Germline V CDR1 and CDR2: SEHNR, FQNEAQ (reference sequence). CDR3 region: CASSLALVQPLHF. The CDR3 DNA is TGTGCCAGCAGCTTAGCGCTGGTTCAACCCCTCCACTTT.

For the CDR3, the DNA is TGTGCCAGTAGTAGGACTTCCTCCTACGAGCAGTACTTC. It encodes CASSRTSSYEQYF. The chain uses TRBV19 and TRBJ2-7, with a tentative D call TRBD2 (5 bases). The CDR3 covers 13 residues. Germline CDR1 LNHDA, CDR2 SQIVND (reference sequence). V was pared by 4 bases and J by 0 bases, with 7 bases between.

The V gene is TRBV14, the J gene TRBJ1-1, with D tentatively TRBD1 (6 bases). This CDR3 contains 13 residues. Germline V gene lookup returns CDR1 SGHDN and CDR2 FVKESK. Trimming shortened V by 1 base and J by 11 bases, and 14 bases separated the two germline ends. CDR3 loop: CASSQGGTIVAFF. The CDR3, as DNA: TGTGCCAGCAGCCAAGGTGGGACAATAGTGGCTTTCTTT.

This clonotype has a handful of counts. The chain recombines TRBV24-1 with TRBJ2-7; TRBD2 is a possible D gene (5 bases). Trimming shortened V by 5 bases and J by 2 bases, and 9 bases separated the two germline ends. The V gene's germline CDR1 is KGHDR and CDR2 SFDVKD. This CDR3 spans 13 amino acids. The DNA for the CDR3 is TGTGCCACCAGTGGAACCGGGACCTACGAGCAGTACTTC. As protein: CATSGTGTYEQYF.